These 23 T cell receptor beta chains were all obtained from the same sample, sequenced in a study of lymphopenia after photon versus proton radiotherapy. Using immunoSEQ multiplex PCR, the repertoire was profiled, and TCRdb retains in-frame clones only, with some absent. The profile shows 65,000 to 90,000 clones, 85% to 95% of them singletons. Sequenced here: peripheral blood, sampled from a patient treated with photon-based radiotherapy. The receptors were sampled from a woman aged 40 to 49 with cholangiocarcinoma.

The rearrangement joins TRBV5-6 to TRBJ1-4; the match to TRBD1 covers 7 bases. The V segment lost 4 bases and the J segment 8 bases; nucleotides outside the gene matches: 17. The CDR3 loop spans 17 amino acids. In germline, CDR1 is SGHDT, CDR2 YYEEEE. CDR3 region: CASSGPDFDRVGEKLFF. The CDR3 coding sequence is TGTGCCAGCAGCGGCCCCGATTTTGACAGGGTAGGGGAAAAACTGTTTTTT.

This CDR3 is CASSEGWRTGKTDTQYF. CDR3 DNA sequence: TGTGCCAGCAGTGAAGGGTGGAGGACAGGGAAAACAGATACGCAGTATTTT. J is TRBJ2-3 and V is TRBV25-1, with TRBD1 matching over 8 bases. The germline CDR1 and CDR2 sequences are MGHDK and SYGVNS. This CDR3 has 17 amino acids. V lost 2 bases and J lost 3; bases outside the gene matches: 10.

The genes are TRBV25-1 and TRBJ1-1; 9 nucleotides agree with TRBD1. V dropped 4 bases and J dropped 7; count of bases not matched to a gene: 7. The germline V gene encodes CDR1 MGHDK and CDR2 SYGVNS. CDR3 length: 14 residues. DNA for the CDR3: TGTGCCAGCAGTGGAACAGGGGGCTACGGTGAAGCTTTCTTT. Translated: CASSGTGGYGEAFF.

The V call is TRBV6-5, the J call TRBJ2-7; 7 nucleotides align to TRBD1. J was trimmed by 1 base and V by 5 bases; bases with no gene match: 8. This CDR3 is 15 amino acids long. Germline assignment: CDR1 MNHEY and CDR2 SVGAGI. The CDR3 sequence is CASSGYRGRSYEQYF. Here the CDR3 DNA reads TGTGCCAGCAGTGGATACAGGGGCCGATCCTACGAGCAGTACTTC.

The chain recombines TRBV6-6 with TRBJ1-4; D ambiguous. Trimming removed 6 bases at V and 6 bases at J, with 14 bases between. This CDR3 comprises 14 residues. CDR1 and CDR2 from the germline V gene are MNHNY and SVGAGI (reference sequence). DNA of the CDR3: TGTGCCAGCAGGACGCCGACGGTGGATGAAAAACTGTTTTTT. Its protein product is CASRTPTVDEKLFF.

Turning to this clone: This same CDR3 is encoded by further DNA sequences in the sample. The chain couples TRBV9 to TRBJ1-1, with D possibly TRBD1 on 5 matching bases. The length of the CDR3 is 14 residues. Germline V lookup: CDR1 SGDLS, CDR2 YYNGEE. V lost 0 bases and J 1 base, leaving 7 bases between the germline ends. CDR3 DNA sequence: TGTGCCAGCAGCGTAGGTCAGGGGAACACTGAAGCTTTCTTT. Its translation: CASSVGQGNTEAFF. The full variable domain, rest sourced from reference TRBV9 and TRBJ1-1, is DSGVTQTPKHLITATGQRVTLRCSPRSGDLSVYWYQQSLDQGLQFLIQYYNGEERAKGNILERFSAQQFPDLHSELNLSSLELGDSALYFCASSVGQGNTEAFFGQGTRLTVV.

V is TRBV7-3 and J is TRBJ2-1, with D possibly TRBD2 on 6 matching bases. V was trimmed by 1 base and J by 0 bases, leaving 16 bases between them. In germline, CDR1 is SGHTA, CDR2 FQGTGA. The CDR3 is made up of 18 amino acids. The CDR3 bases are TGTGCCAGCAGCTTAATGGATCCAGCGGGCGCCTCCTACAATGAGCAGTTCTTC. Protein product: CASSLMDPAGASYNEQFF.

The chain joins TRBV5-3 to TRBJ2-3, with D unresolved. TRBV5-3 is annotated as an ORF whose role is uncertain. CDR3 length equals 13 residues. V lost 3 bases and J 5 bases, leaving 10 bases between the germline ends. This CDR3 is CARSSPREDTQYF. CDR3 coding DNA: TGTGCCAGAAGCTCCCCTAGGGAAGATACGCAGTATTTT.

The chain uses TRBV11-2 and TRBJ1-1, with TRBD1 as a possible D gene (5 bases). Trimming left V 1 base short and J 5 bases short, with 14 bases between. The CDR3 is made up of 15 amino acids. The germline CDR1 and CDR2 sequences are SGHAT and FQNNGV. Here the CDR3 reads CASSLAGTAGTEAFF. CDR3 in DNA: TGTGCCAGCAGCTTAGCCGGGACCGCGGGGACTGAAGCTTTCTTT.

This sequence joins TRBV12-5 and TRBJ1-1; D unclear. Per the germline V gene, CDR1 is LGHNT and CDR2 is FRNRAP. Trimming took 5 bases from V and 0 from J, leaving 22 bases between them. There are 18 residues in the CDR3. The CDR3 bases are TGTGCTAGTGGTCAACCGTCAGGTCCCCGAGTAATGAACACTGAAGCTTTCTTT. Its translation is CASGQPSGPRVMNTEAFF.

In its sample, this clone was seen a few times. The gene calls are TRBV7-9 and TRBJ1-6; no firm D call. V lost 8 bases and J lost 8, with 19 bases in between. Germline CDR1 SEHNR, CDR2 FQNEAQ (reference sequence). CDR3 length equals 15 residues. DNA of the CDR3: TGTGCCAGCGCCCCCCCATCAGAAGTCCATTCACCCCTCCACTTT. Translating it yields CASAPPSEVHSPLHF. Together with reference TRBV7-9 and TRBJ1-6, the CDR3 gives the full variable domain: DTGVSQNPRHKITKRGQNVTFRCDPISEHNRLYWYRQTLGQGPEFLTYFQNEAQLEKSRLLSDRFSAERPKGSFSTLEIQRTEQGDSAMYLCASAPPSEVHSPLHFGNGTRLTVT.

The chain is built from TRBV6-6 and TRBJ2-1; tentatively, D is TRBD2 (6 bases). Trimming shortened V by 6 bases and J by 7 bases, and 13 bases separated the two germline ends. This CDR3 region has 13 residues. CDR1 and CDR2 from the germline V gene are MNHNY and SVGAGI (reference sequence). CDR3 amino acids: CASSFGGDNEQFF. CDR3 nucleotide sequence: TGTGCCAGCAGCTTCGGCGGGGATAATGAGCAGTTCTTC.

The chain combines TRBV5-1 with TRBJ2-7; possibly TRBD2 for D (6 bases). Trimming left V 2 bases short and J 2 bases short, with 14 bases between. Germline V gene lookup returns CDR1 SGHRS and CDR2 YFSETQ. The CDR3 covers 15 residues. CDR3 nucleotides: TGCGCCAGCAGCTTCTCGCCCGGGGGAACCTACGAGCAGTACTTC. It yields the protein CASSFSPGGTYEQYF.

The J gene is TRBJ1-2, the V gene TRBV6-1; unclear D gene. Germline V gene lookup returns CDR1 MNHNS and CDR2 SASEGT. With 5 bases removed from V and 4 bases from J, the gap between germline ends came to 17 bases. CDR3 length: 15 residues. The CDR3 DNA reads as TGTGCCAGCAGTTCCTGGGGAAATGATGGCTATGGCTACACCTTC. Amino acid sequence: CASSSWGNDGYGYTF.

This clone was seen a single time. The chain links TRBV5-1 to TRBJ2-3; 8 bases are shared with TRBD2. Germline loops: CDR1 SGHRS, CDR2 YFSETQ. This CDR3 region has 16 residues. The V gene end was trimmed by 3 bases and the J gene end by 1 base; junction bases not matched to a gene: 7. CDR3 protein: CASSSIAGLGTDTQYF. The CDR3 DNA follows: TGCGCCAGCAGCTCCATAGCGGGGCTGGGCACAGATACGCAGTATTTT.

V and J are TRBV28 and TRBJ1-2; TRBD1 matches 8 bases. The CDR3 has 13 amino acids. Germline CDR1 MDHEN, CDR2 SYDVKM. V lost 4 bases and J lost 5; bases outside the gene matches: 3. The CDR3 reads CASSSGQGYGYTF. For the CDR3, the DNA is TGTGCCAGCAGTTCAGGACAGGGATATGGCTACACCTTC.

The V call is TRBV19, the J call TRBJ1-3; D is unresolved. The CDR3 totals 15 residues. CDR1 and CDR2 from the germline V gene are LNHDA and SQIVND (reference sequence). The V gene lost 7 bases and the J gene lost 0 bases, with 13 bases spanning the gap. CDR3 sequence reads: CASKSGSSSGNTIYF. The CDR3 DNA reads TGTGCCAGTAAGTCGGGAAGCTCCTCTGGAAACACCATATATTTT.

This chain uses TRBV28 with TRBJ2-7; 7 nucleotides line up with TRBD1. V gave up 5 bases and J gave up 6 bases; unmatched junction bases: 7. CDR1 MDHEN and CDR2 SYDVKM come from the germline V gene. The CDR3 extends over 13 amino acids. As DNA, the CDR3 is TGTGCCAGCAGTCTACGGACAGGTCGCGAGCAGTACTTC. Translation: CASSLRTGREQYF.

The J gene is TRBJ2-7, the V gene TRBV10-1, with 14 positions matching TRBD2. Unmatched junction bases numbered 3, after V lost 3 bases and J lost 5 bases. Looked up from germline, CDR1 is WNHNN and CDR2 is SYGVQD (reference sequence). This CDR3 has 15 amino acids. CDR3 coding DNA: TGCGCCAGCAGTGATGGACTAGCGGGAGGCCACGAGCAGTACTTC. This codes for CASSDGLAGGHEQYF.

V gene TRBV10-1 combines with J gene TRBJ2-1, with D tentatively TRBD2 (6 bases). The V end was cut by 4 bases, the J end by 9 bases, with 13 bases between. CDR1 and CDR2 from the germline V gene are WNHNN and SYGVQD (reference sequence). This CDR3 is built from 13 residues. CDR3 sequence: CASSVLAAGEQFF. The CDR3, as DNA: TGCGCCAGCAGTGTCCTAGCAGCGGGTGAGCAGTTCTTC.

The chain links TRBV15 to TRBJ1-5; the D is unclear. CDR1 and CDR2 from the germline V gene are LNHNV and YYDKDF (reference sequence). V was pared by 1 base and J by 1 base, with 11 bases between. The CDR3 loop spans 16 amino acids. For the CDR3, the DNA is TGTGCCACCAGCAGAGTACCTCAACAGAGCAATCAGCCCCAGCATTTT. Translated: CATSRVPQQSNQPQHF. The variable domain in full, completed from reference TRBV15 and TRBJ1-5, reads DAMVIQNPRYQVTQFGKPVTLSCSQTLNHNVMYWYQQKSSQAPKLLFHYYDKDFNNEADTPDNFQSRRPNTSFCFLDIRSPGLGDTAMYLCATSRVPQQSNQPQHFGDGTRLSIL.

This chain connects TRBV29-1 to TRBJ2-1; D is perhaps TRBD2 (5 bases). The V end lost 5 bases, the J end lost 6 bases, and 11 bases lay between the germline ends. The CDR3 loop spans 12 amino acids. The germline V gene has CDR1 SQVTM and CDR2 ANQGSEA. This chain's CDR3 is CSVRSGLNEQFF. The CDR3, as DNA: TGCAGCGTTAGGAGCGGACTCAATGAGCAGTTCTTC.

V is TRBV27 and J is TRBJ1-4; 7 positions agree with TRBD1. The germline gives CDR1 MNHEY, CDR2 SMNVEV (reference sequence). Trimming took 8 bases from V and 4 from J; bases not matched to a gene: 13. CDR3 size: 16 residues. The CDR3 protein is CASGYYVGQHNEKLFF. As DNA, the CDR3 is TGTGCCAGCGGATATTATGTGGGACAGCATAATGAAAAACTGTTTTTT.